The 18 T cell receptor beta chains in this list originate from one sample, sequenced in a study of blood T cell repertoires in COVID-19. Measured with immunoSEQ multiplex PCR; TCRdb has only the in-frame clones, and not every one. The table lists 15,000 to 17,000 clones, more than 75% of them singletons. Material: peripheral blood. The receptors originated from a man older than 75 with active or convalescent COVID-19.

The chain is built from TRBV6-5 and TRBJ2-7; TRBD1 agrees at 11 bases. The V and J ends lost 0 bases and 5 bases, in that order; junction bases with no gene match: 6. The germline V gene encodes CDR1 MNHEY and CDR2 SVGAGI. The CDR3 consists of 16 residues. CDR3 region: CASSYSGQGGPHEQYF. CDR3 nucleotide sequence: TGTGCCAGCAGTTACTCGGGACAGGGGGGGCCCCACGAGCAGTACTTC.

The chain employs TRBV6-5 and TRBJ1-4, with D tentatively TRBD1 (5 bases). CDR1 is MNHEY and CDR2 is SVGAGI in the germline V gene. Trimming removed 7 bases from V and 3 bases from J, with 12 bases in between. The CDR3 is 14 residues long. CDR3 region: CASTEGPANEKLFF. CDR3 nucleotide sequence: TGTGCCAGCACGGAGGGGCCGGCTAATGAAAAACTGTTTTTT.

This chain uses TRBV30 with TRBJ2-5; TRBD2 is a possible D gene (5 bases). The V gene's germline CDR1 is GTSNPN and CDR2 SVGIG (reference sequence). CDR3 size: 13 residues. Between the trimmed V and J ends, which lost 0 bases and 4 bases, there was a span of 9 bases. CDR3 sequence: CAWSVRRRETQYF. CDR3 nucleotides: TGTGCCTGGAGTGTCAGGAGGCGAGAGACCCAGTACTTC.

The rearrangement joins TRBV7-2 to TRBJ2-1; 8 bases map to TRBD2. The CDR3 sequence is 14 residues long. Germline V lookup: CDR1 SGHTA, CDR2 FQGNSA. Trimming cost V 1 base and J 10 bases; bases outside gene matches: 6. For the CDR3, the DNA is TGTGCCAGCAGCTTAGTGGGACTAGGGGGGGAGCAGTTCTTC. Amino acids: CASSLVGLGGEQFF. The whole variable domain, remainder taken from reference TRBV7-2 and TRBJ2-1, is GAGVSQSPSNKVTEKGKDVELRCDPISGHTALYWYRQSLGQGLEFLIYFQGNSAPDKSGLPSDRFSAERTGGSVSTLTIQRTQQEDSAVYLCASSLVGLGGEQFFGPGTRLTVL.

This clone is a singleton in its sample. The rearrangement uses TRBV3-1 (or the pseudogene TRBV3-2) and TRBJ2-7, with 11 bases matching TRBD1. Germline lookup yields CDR1 LGHDT and CDR2 YNNKEL (reference sequence). The CDR3 has 18 amino acids. J gave up 3 bases and V 4 bases, and 14 bases lay outside the gene matches. CDR3 sequence: CASSPRPWGGTGGYEQYF. CDR3 bases: TGTGCCAGCAGCCCGCGACCCTGGGGGGGGACAGGGGGCTACGAGCAGTACTTC.

CDR3 region: CASSREVYPTGELFF. The CDR3, as DNA: TGTGCCAGCAGCCGTGAAGTCTATCCCACCGGGGAGCTGTTTTTT. The chain links TRBV3-1 (or the pseudogene TRBV3-2) to TRBJ2-2; D is uncertain. The CDR3 covers 15 residues. V was pared by 4 bases and J by 4 bases, with 13 bases between. Germline CDR1 and CDR2: LGHDT and YNNKEL (reference sequence).

This rearrangement joins TRBV6-2 or TRBV6-3 to TRBJ2-4; 8 bases align to TRBD2. J was trimmed by 1 base and V by 3 bases; bases with no gene match: 5. Germline V gene data show CDR1 as MNHEY and CDR2 as SVGEGT. CDR3 size: 16 residues. The CDR3 sequence: CASSYFRGGAKNIQYF. The CDR3, as DNA: TGTGCCAGCAGTTATTTCCGCGGGGGGGCCAAAAACATTCAGTACTTC.

The chain has TRBV7-9 and TRBJ2-7, with a weak D call TRBD1 (5 bases). CDR1 is SEHNR, CDR2 FQNEAQ, per germline (reference sequence). V lost 0 bases to trimming and J lost 0 bases, with 6 bases between them. The CDR3 totals 14 residues. This chain's CDR3 is CASSLADSSYEQYF. The CDR3 nucleotides read TGTGCCAGCAGCTTAGCAGACAGCTCCTACGAGCAGTACTTC.

The genes are TRBV6-2 or TRBV6-3 and TRBJ2-1; 12 bases align to TRBD2. CDR1 and CDR2 from the germline V gene are MNHEY and SVGEGT. The V gene end was trimmed by 5 bases and the J gene end by 4 bases; junction bases not matched to a gene: 9. The CDR3 contains 17 residues. The CDR3 protein is CASSPGHTSGGYNEQFF. CDR3 sequence (DNA): TGTGCCAGCAGTCCGGGACACACTAGCGGGGGGTACAATGAGCAGTTCTTC.

The gene calls are TRBV6-5 and TRBJ1-5; weak D call: TRBD1 (5 bases). The CDR3 length is 15 residues. Germline V CDR1 and CDR2: MNHEY, SVGAGI. Trimming removed 7 bases from V and 0 bases from J, with 13 bases in between. Written as DNA, the CDR3 is TGTGCCAGCAAACAGGAGCCTTATAGCAATCAGCCCCAGCATTTT. Amino acid sequence: CASKQEPYSNQPQHF.

This chain connects TRBV9 to TRBJ1-1; 10 bases are shared with TRBD1. Germline-derived CDR1 and CDR2 are SGDLS and YYNGEE. The J segment lost 4 bases and the V segment lost 4 bases, leaving 22 bases of the junction unmatched. The CDR3 extends over 20 amino acids. The CDR3 here is CASSPLVSGQGTLAFTEAFF. The CDR3 coding sequence is TGTGCCAGCAGCCCCCTAGTGTCGGGACAGGGGACCTTAGCGTTCACTGAAGCTTTCTTT. The whole variable domain, remainder taken from reference TRBV9 and TRBJ1-1, is DSGVTQTPKHLITATGQRVTLRCSPRSGDLSVYWYQQSLDQGLQFLIQYYNGEERAKGNILERFSAQQFPDLHSELNLSSLELGDSALYFCASSPLVSGQGTLAFTEAFFGQGTRLTVV.

The chain uses TRBV19 and TRBJ2-1, with D maybe TRBD2 (5 bases). Trimming shortened V by 4 bases and J by 0 bases, and 16 bases separated the two germline ends. The length of the CDR3 is 17 residues. Germline V lookup: CDR1 LNHDA, CDR2 SQIVND (reference sequence). The CDR3 nucleotides read TGTGCCAGTAGTAAGACACGGGTCGAGGGCTCCTACAATGAGCAGTTCTTC. Its translation: CASSKTRVEGSYNEQFF.

The rearrangement joins TRBV3-1 (or the pseudogene TRBV3-2) to TRBJ2-5; D unresolved. The CDR3 has 15 residues. V was clipped by 4 bases and J by 1 base, with 13 bases between them. Looked up from germline, CDR1 is LGHDT and CDR2 is YNNKEL (reference sequence). For the CDR3, the DNA is TGTGCCAGCAGCCTTCGACACGATCCCCAAGAGACCCAGTACTTC. It codes for CASSLRHDPQETQYF.

This clone was seen once. The gene calls are TRBV10-3 and TRBJ2-1; maybe TRBD2 (6 bases). V lost 6 bases, J lost 8 bases, and 17 bases lay in between. CDR3 length: 14 residues. The germline V gene encodes CDR1 ENHRY and CDR2 SYGVKD. In nucleotides, the CDR3 is TGTGCCATCAGCCCTAGCGACTCGGGCGATGAGCAGTTCTTC. As protein: CAISPSDSGDEQFF.

V is TRBV12-5 and J is TRBJ2-7; 7 bases agree with TRBD1. The CDR3 loop spans 14 amino acids. Per germline, CDR1 LGHNT and CDR2 FRNRAP. Unmatched junction bases numbered 6, after V lost 4 bases and J lost 3 bases. This CDR3 reads CASGSPGQIYEQYF. CDR3 nucleotides: TGTGCTAGTGGTTCACCGGGACAGATCTACGAGCAGTACTTC.

This clone was detected only a few times. The chain couples TRBV11-2 to TRBJ2-3, with 10 bases fitting TRBD2. Germline CDR1 is SGHAT and CDR2 is FQNNGV. J lost 0 bases, V lost 4 bases, and 10 bases had no gene match. This CDR3 region has 18 residues. The CDR3 nucleotides are TGTGCCAGCAGCTCCCCTTTACTAGCGGGATCTAGCACAGATACGCAGTATTTT. It is translated as CASSSPLLAGSSTDTQYF.

A note on this clone: This same CDR3 is encoded by further DNA sequences in the sample. The CDR3 region has the DNA TGTGCCAGCAGCGTCCGCCCTAGCGGGGGGAAGGAGACCCAGTACTTC. The encoded protein is CASSVRPSGGKETQYF. V and J are TRBV9 and TRBJ2-5, with 11 bases identical to TRBD2. The V gene's germline CDR1 is SGDLS and CDR2 YYNGEE. There are 16 residues in the CDR3. V lost 2 bases to trimming and J lost 5 bases; unmatched junction nucleotides: 8.

This clone was detected only a few times. The J gene is TRBJ1-1, the V gene TRBV5-1; possibly TRBD1 for D (6 bases). Germline V gives CDR1 SGHRS, CDR2 YFSETQ. This CDR3 spans 15 amino acids. The V and J ends lost 4 bases and 8 bases respectively, with 21 bases between them. The DNA for the CDR3 is TGCGCCAGCAGCCCCAATAGGGGGGGGGCATCCGAAGCTTTCTTT. Encoded protein: CASSPNRGGASEAFF.